This TCR beta chain was identified in a study of glioma-infiltrating T cells. Study-wide points: Above-expected tissue-blood divergence occurred in all gliomas, most in low-grade ones. CDR3 overlap between tissue and blood was very small.

Amplification of TCR alpha and beta CDR3 regions from RNA used iRepertoire nested multiplex PCR. One entry per CDR3 protein results from TCRdb running MiXCR on the multiplex PCR reads. This sample has 150,000 to 200,000 distinct CDR3 sequences, with around 30% found just once. In its sample, this clonotype was seen many times. Its antigen is as yet unknown. The TCR comes from a human donor with low-grade glioma or glioblastoma, undergoing nonglioma brain surgery, or in good health (not recorded which). Sample: glioma tissue, nonneoplastic brain tissue, or PBMCs (not recorded which).

Here the CDR3 reads CASSSGLPGWSTDTQYF. DNA for the CDR3: TGTGCCAGCAGTTCCGGGCTCCCCGGATGGAGCACAGATACGCAGTATTTT. This chain links TRBV27 with TRBJ2-3; no clear D. V was pared by 4 bases and J by 0 bases, with 17 bases between. The germline V gene has CDR1 MNHEY and CDR2 SMNVEV (reference sequence). The CDR3 runs 17 residues.